A single sample is the source of the 18 T cell receptor beta chains below, sequenced in a study of cytomegalovirus exposure and HLA in healthy donors. 13 Jbeta primers and 60 Vbeta primers were used for the PCR. TCRdb's copy holds only in-frame clones and misses some; the assay was immunoSEQ multiplex PCR. The top ten hold less than 2.5% of the sample, which has around 150,000 clones, approximately 68% seen once. The sequencing input was PBMCs. These receptors all come from a man aged 35 to 55 in good health and CMV-seronegative.

This chain joins TRBV10-3 and TRBJ2-7; TRBD1 matches at 9 bases. Germline-derived CDR1 and CDR2 are ENHRY and SYGVKD. The V and J ends lost 4 bases and 5 bases, in that order; junction bases with no gene match: 9. CDR3 length: 15 amino acids. As DNA, the CDR3 is TGTGCCATCAGTGGGGGGACAGGGAAAGGCCACGAGCAGTACTTC. The encoded protein is CAISGGTGKGHEQYF.

J is TRBJ2-7 and V is TRBV10-3; D might be TRBD1 (5 bases). The CDR3 is 15 residues long. V lost 0 bases and J lost 6, with 15 bases in between. The germline CDR1 and CDR2 sequences are ENHRY and SYGVKD. CDR3 loop: CAISESIQGIGEQYF. The CDR3 DNA reads as TGTGCCATCAGTGAGTCAATCCAGGGAATCGGCGAGCAGTACTTC.

V usage is TRBV27 and J usage is TRBJ2-7; TRBD2 aligns across 14 bases. The CDR3 has 15 amino acids. Looked up from germline, CDR1 is MNHEY and CDR2 is SMNVEV (reference sequence). Unmatched junction bases numbered 2, after V lost 4 bases and J lost 3 bases. CDR3 DNA: TGTGCCAGCAGTTACGGGACTAGCGGGGGCTACGAGCAGTACTTC. Encoded protein: CASSYGTSGGYEQYF.

There are a few counts of this clone. The chain joins TRBV6-1 to TRBJ1-5; the D gene is possibly TRBD1 (6 bases). Germline V gene data show CDR1 as MNHNS and CDR2 as SASEGT. V lost 7 bases to trimming and J lost 4 bases, with 17 bases between them. The CDR3 totals 15 residues. The CDR3 nucleotides read TGTGCCAGCAATCCTGCCGGGACACTAAATCAGCCCCAGCATTTT. This encodes CASNPAGTLNQPQHF.

This clone was counted a few times. The gene calls are TRBV6-6 and TRBJ1-1; D is unclear. Per the germline V gene, CDR1 is MNHNY and CDR2 is SVGAGI (reference sequence). This CDR3 region has 14 residues. Deletions cut 1 base from V and 3 bases from J, with 9 bases between. The CDR3 sequence is CASSYLVRDTEAFF. CDR3 nucleotides: TGTGCCAGCAGTTACTTAGTCCGGGACACTGAAGCTTTCTTT.

V is TRBV10-3 and J is TRBJ2-2; tentative D call: TRBD2 (6 bases). Trimming cost V 4 bases and J 2 bases, with 14 bases left between them. There are 16 residues in the CDR3. Looked up from germline, CDR1 is ENHRY and CDR2 is SYGVKD. The chain's CDR3 is CAISGAGGENTGELFF. As DNA, the CDR3 is TGTGCCATCAGTGGGGCAGGAGGGGAAAACACCGGGGAGCTGTTTTTT.

The table lists this clone with a count of one. J is TRBJ1-1 and V is TRBV5-6, with TRBD1 as a possible D gene (6 bases). V was pared by 3 bases and J by 8 bases, with 20 bases between. The length of the CDR3 is 15 residues. Germline V gene lookup returns CDR1 SGHDT and CDR2 YYEEEE. Written as DNA, the CDR3 is TGTGCCAGCAGCTCCTTGGGGGCCGGGGCAGCGGAAGCTTTCTTT. This codes for CASSSLGAGAAEAFF.

J is TRBJ2-7 and V is TRBV27; D is perhaps TRBD1 (6 bases). With 0 bases removed from V and 2 bases from J, the gap between germline ends came to 8 bases. Germline-derived CDR1 and CDR2 are MNHEY and SMNVEV (reference sequence). The CDR3 length is 14 residues. CDR3 nucleotides: TGTGCCAGCAGTTTATCCCGACAGGCCTACGAGCAGTACTTC. Its translation: CASSLSRQAYEQYF.

The rearrangement joins TRBV9 to TRBJ2-1; TRBD2 matches 11 bases. J lost 6 bases, V lost 0 bases, and 2 bases had no gene match. The CDR3 is 15 amino acids. CDR1 and CDR2 from the germline V gene are SGDLS and YYNGEE. CDR3 sequence: CASSVVSGRGNEQFF. The CDR3 DNA sequence: TGTGCCAGCAGCGTAGTTAGCGGGAGGGGCAATGAGCAGTTCTTC. Looking up the rest from reference TRBV9 and TRBJ2-1 gives the full variable domain: DSGVTQTPKHLITATGQRVTLRCSPRSGDLSVYWYQQSLDQGLQFLIQYYNGEERAKGNILERFSAQQFPDLHSELNLSSLELGDSALYFCASSVVSGRGNEQFFGPGTRLTVL.

J is TRBJ2-1 and V is TRBV7-9, with a weak D call TRBD2 (5 bases). Germline CDR1 reads SEHNR; CDR2 reads FQNEAQ (reference sequence). V was shortened by 5 bases and J by 8 bases, with 19 bases between the two germline ends. This CDR3 spans 15 amino acids. CDR3 sequence (DNA): TGTGCCAGCAGCCCTCTAGCCGACCGTAACTATGAGCAGTTCTTC. This codes for CASSPLADRNYEQFF. The full variable domain, with the rest looked up from reference TRBV7-9 and TRBJ2-1, is DTGVSQNPRHKITKRGQNVTFRCDPISEHNRLYWYRQTLGQGPEFLTYFQNEAQLEKSRLLSDRFSAERPKGSFSTLEIQRTEQGDSAMYLCASSPLADRNYEQFFGPGTRLTVL.

The rearrangement joins TRBV29-1 to TRBJ2-1; D gene ambiguous. Germline lookup yields CDR1 SQVTM and CDR2 ANQGSEA. The germline V and J ends were trimmed by 6 bases and 3 bases, with 12 bases remaining between them. This CDR3 region has 13 residues. The CDR3 here is CSVRLVDYNEQFF. The CDR3 DNA is TGCAGCGTCCGGCTAGTTGACTACAATGAGCAGTTCTTC.

The chain couples TRBV28 to TRBJ2-2; TRBD2 agrees at 7 bases. The CDR3 loop spans 16 amino acids. The germline gives CDR1 MDHEN, CDR2 SYDVKM. Trimming removed 3 bases from V and 2 bases from J; junction bases left unmatched: 6. The CDR3 here is CASSFELAVNTGELFF. DNA for the CDR3: TGTGCCAGCAGTTTCGAGCTAGCGGTAAACACCGGGGAGCTGTTTTTT.

The chain has TRBV5-6 and TRBJ2-3, with D perhaps TRBD1 (6 bases). Germline CDR1 and CDR2: SGHDT and YYEEEE. The germline V and J ends were trimmed by 5 bases and 0 bases, with 13 bases remaining between them. This CDR3 has 15 residues. CDR3 loop: CASSTWGRSTDTQYF. For the CDR3, the DNA is TGTGCCAGCAGTACCTGGGGGCGGAGCACAGATACGCAGTATTTT.

The genes are TRBV6-1 and TRBJ2-7, with D maybe TRBD1 (5 bases). The CDR3 sequence is 16 residues long. Germline CDR1 MNHNS, CDR2 SASEGT. The V end lost 3 bases, the J end lost 0 bases, and 15 bases lay between the germline ends. The CDR3 reads CASSDLQVHSSYEQYF. CDR3 sequence (DNA): TGTGCCAGCAGTGACCTACAGGTTCACAGCTCCTACGAGCAGTACTTC.

This clone was seen a handful of times. The chain recombines TRBV15 with TRBJ2-3; TRBD2 matches at 9 bases. The CDR3 length is 15 residues. From germline, CDR1 is LNHNV and CDR2 YYDKDF (reference sequence). The ends lost 4 bases at V and 3 bases at J; junction bases unmatched: 5. The CDR3 nucleotides are TGTGCCACCAGCATTATAGCGGGAGCTACAGATACGCAGTATTTT. Its translation: CATSIIAGATDTQYF.

This clone showed up just once. The gene calls are TRBV5-1 and TRBJ2-1; D gene unclear. Germline V gene data show CDR1 as SGHRS and CDR2 as YFSETQ. CDR3 length: 12 amino acids. The V gene lost 1 base and the J gene lost 5 bases, with 4 bases spanning the gap. The CDR3 spells CASSLFNNEQFF. CDR3 nucleotides: TGCGCCAGCAGCTTGTTTAACAATGAGCAGTTCTTC.

This clone was counted only a few times. The CDR3 sequence: CASSSGTGGYGYTF. In DNA, the CDR3 is TGCGCCAGCAGCTCCGGGACAGGGGGCTATGGCTACACCTTC. The V gene is TRBV5-1, the J gene TRBJ1-2; 11 bases are a match to TRBD1. After removal of 3 bases from V and 4 bases from J, the junction contained 2 bases not matched to a gene. The CDR3 has 14 amino acids. CDR1 is SGHRS, CDR2 YFSETQ, per germline.

This clone was picked up a small number of times. The chain recombines TRBV6-5 with TRBJ2-7; 7 bases align to TRBD1. Germline V gene lookup returns CDR1 MNHEY and CDR2 SVGAGI. V dropped 6 bases and J dropped 6; count of bases not matched to a gene: 11. The CDR3 runs 14 residues. This CDR3 is CASSAGTDLFEQYF. The CDR3 coding sequence is TGTGCCAGCAGCGCCGGGACAGATCTTTTCGAGCAGTACTTC.